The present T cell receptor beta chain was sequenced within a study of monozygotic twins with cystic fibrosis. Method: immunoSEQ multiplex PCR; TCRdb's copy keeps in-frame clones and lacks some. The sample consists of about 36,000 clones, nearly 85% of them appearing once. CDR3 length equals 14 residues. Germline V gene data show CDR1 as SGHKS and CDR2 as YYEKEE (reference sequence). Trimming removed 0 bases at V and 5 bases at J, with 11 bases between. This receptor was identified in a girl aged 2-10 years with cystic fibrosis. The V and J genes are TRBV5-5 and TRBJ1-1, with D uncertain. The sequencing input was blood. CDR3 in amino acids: CASSLAVGGTEAFF. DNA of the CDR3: TGTGCCAGCAGCTTGGCCGTAGGAGGAACTGAAGCTTTCTTT.